This TCR beta chain appears in the sequencing data of a study of blood T cells in healthy people across ages. The ends were cut back, 4 bases at V and 4 bases at J, with 20 bases in the middle. Germline CDR1 reads SGHVS; CDR2 reads FNYEAQ. The CDR3 runs 17 residues. With a J-beta primer mix and a sample-barcoded 5' primer, a second PCR ran roughly 6 to 11 cycles. In TCRdb, the 5' RACE reads were re-called with MiXCR into one record per CDR3 protein. The sample carries around 1.7 million distinct CDR3 sequences, under 30% recorded once. Sequencing input: blood. V usage is TRBV7-6 and J usage is TRBJ2-1, with D perhaps matching TRBD1 or TRBD2 (7 bases each). The receptor was derived from a woman aged 25 to 39 in good health. CDR3 coding DNA: TGTGCCAGCAGCTCATCTCCCCGCAGGGGGGGTTACAATGAGCAGTTCTTC. Translated: CASSSSPRRGGYNEQFF.